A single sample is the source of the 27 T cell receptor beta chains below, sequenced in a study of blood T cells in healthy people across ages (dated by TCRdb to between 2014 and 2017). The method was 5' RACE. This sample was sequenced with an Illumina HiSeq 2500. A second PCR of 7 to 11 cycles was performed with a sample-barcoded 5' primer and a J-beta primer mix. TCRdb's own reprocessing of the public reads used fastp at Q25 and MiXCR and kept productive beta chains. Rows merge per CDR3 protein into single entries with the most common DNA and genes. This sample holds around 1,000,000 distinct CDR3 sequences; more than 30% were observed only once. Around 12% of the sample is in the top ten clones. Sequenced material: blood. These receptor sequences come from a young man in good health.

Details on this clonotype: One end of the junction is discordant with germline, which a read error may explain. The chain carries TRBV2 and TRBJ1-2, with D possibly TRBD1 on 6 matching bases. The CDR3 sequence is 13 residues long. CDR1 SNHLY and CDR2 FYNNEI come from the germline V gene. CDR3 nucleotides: TGTGCCTGCAGGGACACCGCAAACTATGGCTACACCTTC. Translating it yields CACRDTANYGYTF.

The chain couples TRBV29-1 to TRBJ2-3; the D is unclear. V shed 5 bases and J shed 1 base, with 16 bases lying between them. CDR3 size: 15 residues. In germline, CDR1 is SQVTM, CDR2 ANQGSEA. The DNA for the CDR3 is TGCAGCGTTCTCACCCCGACGCTAGGCACAGATACGCAGTATTTT. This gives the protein CSVLTPTLGTDTQYF.

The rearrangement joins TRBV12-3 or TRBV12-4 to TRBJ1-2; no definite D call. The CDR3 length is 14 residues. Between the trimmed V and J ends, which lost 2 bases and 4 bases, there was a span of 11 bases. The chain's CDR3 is CASSLTGVVYGYTF. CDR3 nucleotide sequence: TGTGCCAGCAGTTTAACCGGGGTAGTCTATGGCTACACCTTC.

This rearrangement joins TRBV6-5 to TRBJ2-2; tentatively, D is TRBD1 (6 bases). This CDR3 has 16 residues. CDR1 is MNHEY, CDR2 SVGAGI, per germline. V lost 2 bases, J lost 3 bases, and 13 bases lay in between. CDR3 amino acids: CASSYAWTADTGELFF. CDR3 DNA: TGTGCCAGCAGTTACGCCTGGACAGCGGACACCGGGGAGCTGTTTTTT.

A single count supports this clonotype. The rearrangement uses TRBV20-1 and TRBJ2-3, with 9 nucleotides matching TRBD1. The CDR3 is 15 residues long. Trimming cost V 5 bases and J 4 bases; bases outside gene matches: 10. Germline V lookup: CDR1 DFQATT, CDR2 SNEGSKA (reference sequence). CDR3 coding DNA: TGCAGTGCTCCGAGGCGGGACAGGGTATCAGATACGCAGTATTTT. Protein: CSAPRRDRVSDTQYF.

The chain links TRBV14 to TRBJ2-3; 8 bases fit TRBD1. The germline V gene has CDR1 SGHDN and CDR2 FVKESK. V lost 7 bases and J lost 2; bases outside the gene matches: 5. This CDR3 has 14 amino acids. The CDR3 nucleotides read TGTGCCAGCATTGTCCAGGGGGCCACAGATACGCAGTATTTT. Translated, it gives CASIVQGATDTQYF.

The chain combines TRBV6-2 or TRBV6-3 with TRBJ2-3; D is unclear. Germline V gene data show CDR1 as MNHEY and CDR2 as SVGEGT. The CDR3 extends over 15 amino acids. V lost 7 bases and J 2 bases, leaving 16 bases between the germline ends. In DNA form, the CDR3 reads TGTGCCAGCAAGGGTGAACGTGGTACCACAGATACGCAGTATTTT. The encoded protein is CASKGERGTTDTQYF.

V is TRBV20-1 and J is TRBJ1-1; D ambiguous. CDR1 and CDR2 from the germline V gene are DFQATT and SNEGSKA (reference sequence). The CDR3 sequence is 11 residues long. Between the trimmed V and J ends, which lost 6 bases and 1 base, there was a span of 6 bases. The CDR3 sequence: CSAVRNTEAFF. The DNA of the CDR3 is TGCAGTGCAGTTAGGAACACTGAAGCTTTCTTT.

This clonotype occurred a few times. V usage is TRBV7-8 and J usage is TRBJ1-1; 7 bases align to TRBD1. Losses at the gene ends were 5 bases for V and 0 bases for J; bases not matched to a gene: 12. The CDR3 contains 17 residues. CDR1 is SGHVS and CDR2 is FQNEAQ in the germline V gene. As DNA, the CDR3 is TGTGCCAGCAGCCCACCGGGACAGACCCTTCTGAACACTGAAGCTTTCTTT. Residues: CASSPPGQTLLNTEAFF.

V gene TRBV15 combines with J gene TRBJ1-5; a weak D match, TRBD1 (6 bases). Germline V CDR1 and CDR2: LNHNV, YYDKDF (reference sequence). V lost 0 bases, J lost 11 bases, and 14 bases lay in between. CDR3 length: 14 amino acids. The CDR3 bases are TGTGCCACCAGCAGAGACGCAGGGGAATCAGCCCAGCATTTT. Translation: CATSRDAGESAQHF.

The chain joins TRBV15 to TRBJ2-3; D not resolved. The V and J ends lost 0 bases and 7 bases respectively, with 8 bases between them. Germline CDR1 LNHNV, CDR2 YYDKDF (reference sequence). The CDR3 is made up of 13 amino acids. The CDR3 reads CATSRDLPNTQYF. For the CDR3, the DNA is TGTGCCACCAGCAGAGATCTTCCTAATACGCAGTATTTT.

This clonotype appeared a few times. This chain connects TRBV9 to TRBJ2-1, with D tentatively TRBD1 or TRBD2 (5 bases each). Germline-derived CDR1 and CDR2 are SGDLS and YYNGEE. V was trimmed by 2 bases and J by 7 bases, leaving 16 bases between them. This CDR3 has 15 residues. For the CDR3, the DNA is TGTGCCAGCAGCGTGACGGGACGACCTGGAAATGAGCAGTTCTTC. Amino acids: CASSVTGRPGNEQFF.

The CDR3: CSARDGRLPHNEQYF. DNA for the CDR3: TGCAGTGCTAGGGACGGCCGCCTCCCACACAATGAGCAGTACTTC. The chain couples TRBV20-1 to TRBJ2-5; D remains unclear. Germline V gene sequence: CDR1 DFQATT, CDR2 SNEGSKA (reference sequence). V was trimmed by 3 bases and J by 11 bases, leaving 25 bases between them. The CDR3 loop spans 15 amino acids.

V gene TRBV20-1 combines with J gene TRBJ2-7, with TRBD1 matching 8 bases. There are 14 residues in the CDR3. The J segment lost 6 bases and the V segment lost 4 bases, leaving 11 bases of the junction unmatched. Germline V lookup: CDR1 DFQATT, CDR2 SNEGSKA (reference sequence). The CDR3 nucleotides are TGCAGTGCTATTAGAAGACAGGGGATCGGCGAGCAGTACTTC. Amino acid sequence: CSAIRRQGIGEQYF.

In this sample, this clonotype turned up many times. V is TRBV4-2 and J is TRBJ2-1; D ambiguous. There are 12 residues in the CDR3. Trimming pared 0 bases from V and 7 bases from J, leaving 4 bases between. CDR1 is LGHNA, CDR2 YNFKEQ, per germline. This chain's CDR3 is CASSQELNEQFF. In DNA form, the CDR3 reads TGTGCCAGCAGCCAAGAATTGAATGAGCAGTTCTTC.

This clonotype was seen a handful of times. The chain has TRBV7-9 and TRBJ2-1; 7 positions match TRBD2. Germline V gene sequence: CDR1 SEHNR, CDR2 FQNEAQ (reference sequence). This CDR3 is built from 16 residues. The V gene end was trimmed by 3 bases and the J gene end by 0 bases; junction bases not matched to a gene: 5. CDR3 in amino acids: CASSFLGGSSYNEQFF. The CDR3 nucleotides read TGTGCCAGCAGCTTCTTAGGCGGGAGCTCCTACAATGAGCAGTTCTTC.

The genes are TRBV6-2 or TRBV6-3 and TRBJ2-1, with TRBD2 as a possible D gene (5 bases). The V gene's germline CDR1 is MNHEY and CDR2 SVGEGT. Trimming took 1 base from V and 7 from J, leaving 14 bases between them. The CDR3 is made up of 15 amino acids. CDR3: CASSYFRDLGNEQFF. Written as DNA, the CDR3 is TGTGCCAGCAGTTACTTCCGGGATTTAGGGAATGAGCAGTTCTTC.

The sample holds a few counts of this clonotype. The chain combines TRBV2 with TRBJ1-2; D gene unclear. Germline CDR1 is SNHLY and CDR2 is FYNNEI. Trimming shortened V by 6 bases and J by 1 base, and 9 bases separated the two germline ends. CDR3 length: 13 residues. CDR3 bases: TGTGCCAGCAGGGATCAAGATAACTATGGCTACACCTTC. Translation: CASRDQDNYGYTF. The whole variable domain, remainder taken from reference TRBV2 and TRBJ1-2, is EPEVTQTPSHQVTQMGQEVILRCVPISNHLYFYWYRQILGQKVEFLVSFYNNEISEKSEIFDDQFSVERPDGSNFTLKIRSTKLEDSAMYFCASRDQDNYGYTFGSGTRLTVV.

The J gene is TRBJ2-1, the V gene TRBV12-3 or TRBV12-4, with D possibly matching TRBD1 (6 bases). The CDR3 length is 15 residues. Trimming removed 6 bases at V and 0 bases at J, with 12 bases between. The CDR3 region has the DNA TGTGCCAGCAGCAAGGGGGAAAGCTCCTACAATGAGCAGTTCTTC. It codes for CASSKGESSYNEQFF.

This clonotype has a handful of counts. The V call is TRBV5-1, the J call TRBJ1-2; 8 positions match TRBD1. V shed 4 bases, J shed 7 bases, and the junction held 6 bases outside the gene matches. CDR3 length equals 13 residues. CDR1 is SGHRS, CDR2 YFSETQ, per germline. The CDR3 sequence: CASSVDRVSGYTF. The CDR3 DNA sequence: TGCGCCAGCAGCGTGGACAGGGTCAGTGGCTACACCTTC.

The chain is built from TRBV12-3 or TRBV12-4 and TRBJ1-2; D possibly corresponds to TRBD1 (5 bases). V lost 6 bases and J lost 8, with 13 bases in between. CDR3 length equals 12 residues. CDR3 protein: CASRLTQGGYTF. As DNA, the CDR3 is TGTGCCAGCAGGTTAACGCAGGGAGGCTACACCTTC.

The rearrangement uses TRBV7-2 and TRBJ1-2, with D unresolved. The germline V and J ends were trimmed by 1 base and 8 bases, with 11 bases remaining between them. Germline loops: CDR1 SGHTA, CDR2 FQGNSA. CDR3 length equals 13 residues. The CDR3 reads CASSLGAQSGYTF. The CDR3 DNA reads TGTGCCAGCAGCTTAGGGGCCCAGTCGGGCTACACCTTC.

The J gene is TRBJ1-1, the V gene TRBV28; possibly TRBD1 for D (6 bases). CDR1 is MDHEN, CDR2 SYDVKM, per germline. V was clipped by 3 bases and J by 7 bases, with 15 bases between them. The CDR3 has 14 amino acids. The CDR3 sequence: CASSFRGAQVEAFF. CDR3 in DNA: TGTGCCAGCAGTTTTCGGGGGGCGCAGGTTGAAGCTTTCTTT.

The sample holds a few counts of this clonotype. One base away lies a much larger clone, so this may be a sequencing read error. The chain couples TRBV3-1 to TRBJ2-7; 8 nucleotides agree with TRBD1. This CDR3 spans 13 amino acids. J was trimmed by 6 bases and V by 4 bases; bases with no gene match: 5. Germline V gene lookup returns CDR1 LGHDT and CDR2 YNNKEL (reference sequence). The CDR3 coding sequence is TGTGCCAGCAGCCGGACAGGGAACTCCGAGCAGTACTTC. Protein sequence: CASSRTGNSEQYF.

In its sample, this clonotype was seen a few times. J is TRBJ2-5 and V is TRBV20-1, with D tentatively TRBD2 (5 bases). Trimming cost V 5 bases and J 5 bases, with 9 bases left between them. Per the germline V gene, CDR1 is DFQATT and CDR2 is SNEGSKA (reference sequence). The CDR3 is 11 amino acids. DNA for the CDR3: TGCAGTGCTTCTGAGCGGGAGACCCAGTACTTC. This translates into CSASERETQYF.

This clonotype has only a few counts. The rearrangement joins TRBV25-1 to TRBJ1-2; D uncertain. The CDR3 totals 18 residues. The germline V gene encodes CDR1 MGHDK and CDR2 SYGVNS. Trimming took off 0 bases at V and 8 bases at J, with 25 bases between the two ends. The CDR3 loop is CASSEYPDPPNIICGYTF. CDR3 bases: TGTGCCAGCAGTGAATATCCCGATCCCCCCAATATAATCTGCGGCTACACCTTC.

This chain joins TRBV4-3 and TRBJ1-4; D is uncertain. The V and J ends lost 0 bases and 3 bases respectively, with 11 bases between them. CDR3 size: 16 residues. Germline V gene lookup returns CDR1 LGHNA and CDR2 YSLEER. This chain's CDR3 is CASSQDSGRSNEKLFF. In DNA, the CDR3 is TGCGCCAGCAGCCAAGATTCGGGAAGGTCTAATGAAAAACTGTTTTTT.